The next 4 T cell receptor beta chains were all read from a single sample in a study of T-cell memory formation after mild COVID-19. TCRdb re-analysed the 5' RACE reads in MiXCR, keeping a single row per CDR3 protein. This table holds about 620,000 distinct CDR3 sequences, more than 15% found once. Source material: PBMCs or a T cell subset sorted from them (not recorded which). Every receptor here comes from an adult woman who had mild COVID-19 (a few samples of this study predate the infection). Cell type and time point are not known.

V gene TRBV4-1 combines with J gene TRBJ2-1, with 11 nucleotides matching TRBD2. CDR1 and CDR2 from the germline V gene are MGHRA and YSYEKL. The length of the CDR3 is 16 residues. With V trimmed by 0 bases and J by 2 bases, 0 bases remained unmatched. CDR3 nucleotides: TGCGCCAGCAGCCAAGATAGCGGGGGGGCCTACAATGAGCAGTTCTTC. Residues: CASSQDSGGAYNEQFF.

This clonotype was seen a handful of times. The chain recombines TRBV7-2 with TRBJ1-1; a weak D match, TRBD1 (6 bases). The length of the CDR3 is 18 residues. Germline-derived CDR1 and CDR2 are SGHTA and FQGNSA. V was trimmed by 7 bases and J by 0 bases, leaving 24 bases between them. CDR3 coding DNA: TGTGCCAGCAACTCTCGCGTAACCTGGGGGCGACTGAACACTGAAGCTTTCTTT. Its protein product is CASNSRVTWGRLNTEAFF.

This clonotype turned up a few times. This chain joins TRBV19 and TRBJ2-7, with 9 positions matching TRBD1. The CDR3 length is 15 residues. After removal of 4 bases from V and 5 bases from J, the junction contained 9 bases not matched to a gene. The germline V gene has CDR1 LNHDA and CDR2 SQIVND (reference sequence). Here the CDR3 DNA reads TGTGCCAGTAGTACTTACGGACAGGGGCGTAACGAGCAGTACTTC. Translation gives CASSTYGQGRNEQYF.

This chain joins TRBV27 and TRBJ2-5, with 11 bases matching TRBD1. Looked up from germline, CDR1 is MNHEY and CDR2 is SMNVEV (reference sequence). Trimming took 5 bases from V and 5 from J; bases not matched to a gene: 7. This CDR3 is 15 amino acids long. The CDR3 reads CASSIGTGGRETQYF. CDR3 sequence (DNA): TGTGCCAGCAGTATCGGGACAGGGGGGCGGGAGACCCAGTACTTC.